The 21 T cell receptor beta chains presented below share a single source sample, sequenced in a study of OX40 agonist ivuxolimab in advanced cancers. Receptor amplification or capture employed the immunoSEQ multiplex PCR assay. In TCRdb, the immuneACCESS table is reduced to in-frame sequences with V and J assigned. These tables do not hold every clone; where another copy was compared, an unresolved V gene accounts for under half, and the others remain unexplained. Across this sample there are around 37,000 clones, with around 81% seen only once. The top ten constitute about 20% of the sample. Sequences were derived from CD4+ or CD8+ T cells sorted from blood, sampled in a trial of the OX40 agonist ivuxolimab. All receptors come from an adult with an advanced solid tumor such as melanoma, head and neck, liver or kidney cancer.

Worth noting for this clone: Other DNA sequences in the same sample also yield this CDR3. The rearrangement links TRBV28 to TRBJ2-3, with D uncertain. CDR1 is MDHEN and CDR2 is SYDVKM in the germline V gene. V lost 4 bases to trimming and J lost 0 bases, with 5 bases between them. This CDR3 contains 13 residues. The CDR3 nucleotides are TGTGCCAGCAGTTCGAGTAGCACAGATACGCAGTATTTT. This gives the protein CASSSSSTDTQYF. Supplemented by reference TRBV28 and TRBJ2-3, the full variable domain reads DVKVTQSSRYLVKRTGEKVFLECVQDMDHENMFWYRQDPGLGLRLIYFSYDVKMKEKGDIPEGYSVSREKKERFSLILESASTNQTSMYLCASSSSSTDTQYFGPGTRLTVL.

This clone has just a few counts. The genes are TRBV28 and TRBJ2-7, with D unclear. The germline V gene encodes CDR1 MDHEN and CDR2 SYDVKM. This CDR3 comprises 15 residues. The V and J ends lost 1 base and 3 bases respectively, with 13 bases between them. The CDR3 loop reads CASSLSAAGSYEQYF. CDR3 DNA: TGTGCCAGCAGTTTATCCGCGGCAGGCAGCTACGAGCAGTACTTC.

The chain joins TRBV6-4 to TRBJ2-3; 8 bases align to TRBD2. V was clipped by 4 bases and J by 4 bases; unmatched bases: 7. This CDR3 region has 15 residues. Germline values: CDR1 MRHNA, CDR2 SNTAGT. The CDR3 sequence: CASSAYGGEADTQYF. DNA of the CDR3: TGTGCCAGCAGTGCCTACGGGGGGGAGGCAGATACGCAGTATTTT.

The V call is TRBV7-2, the J call TRBJ2-1; the D is unclear. The germline CDR1 and CDR2 sequences are SGHTA and FQGNSA. The length of the CDR3 is 14 residues. Trimming removed 1 base from V and 4 bases from J, with 8 bases in between. The chain's CDR3 is CASSLDPRYNEQFF. The CDR3 DNA reads as TGTGCCAGCAGCTTAGACCCCAGGTACAATGAGCAGTTCTTC.

The gene calls are TRBV6-5 and TRBJ1-4, with 8 positions matching TRBD1. The trim removed 5 bases at V and 1 base at J, leaving 3 bases unmatched. The CDR3 extends over 15 amino acids. Germline CDR1 reads MNHEY; CDR2 reads SVGAGI. The CDR3 protein is CASSHGQGTNEKLFF. For the CDR3, the DNA is TGTGCCAGCAGTCACGGACAGGGAACTAATGAAAAACTGTTTTTT.

A few counts support this clone. Written as DNA, the CDR3 is TGTGCCAGTAGTATTTCCGACTCCACAGATACGCAGTATTTT. It codes for CASSISDSTDTQYF. The chain uses TRBV19 and TRBJ2-3; D is uncertain. Trimming left V 3 bases short and J 2 bases short, with 9 bases between. This CDR3 is 14 amino acids long. CDR1 is LNHDA, CDR2 SQIVND, per germline (reference sequence). The full variable domain, completed using reference TRBV19 and TRBJ2-3, is DGGITQSPKYLFRKEGQNVTLSCEQNLNHDAMYWYRQDPGQGLRLIYYSQIVNDFQKGDIAEGYSVSREKKESFPLTVTSAQKNPTAFYLCASSISDSTDTQYFGPGTRLTVL.

The chain joins TRBV19 to TRBJ2-5; tentative D call: TRBD1 (5 bases). V lost 2 bases, J lost 5 bases, and 9 bases lay in between. Germline CDR1 reads LNHDA; CDR2 reads SQIVND (reference sequence). The CDR3 sequence is 13 residues long. CDR3 residues: CASSIQGAETQYF. In nucleotides, the CDR3 is TGTGCCAGTAGTATACAAGGGGCTGAGACCCAGTACTTC.

V and J are TRBV6-5 and TRBJ2-1; TRBD2 aligns across 12 bases. The V and J ends lost 5 bases and 9 bases, in that order; junction bases with no gene match: 5. Germline CDR1 MNHEY, CDR2 SVGAGI. The CDR3 sequence is 14 residues long. This CDR3 reads CASSTRLAGVEQFF. As DNA, the CDR3 is TGTGCCAGCAGTACCAGACTAGCGGGAGTTGAGCAGTTCTTC.

V is TRBV5-4 and J is TRBJ2-1; 7 bases are a match to TRBD2. This CDR3 has 16 residues. V trimming: 6 bases; J trimming: 7 bases; junction bases outside the gene matches: 16. Germline lookup yields CDR1 SGHNT and CDR2 YYREEE (reference sequence). The CDR3 loop reads CASKIGSAGEVNEQFF. DNA for the CDR3: TGTGCCAGCAAAATCGGGTCCGCGGGAGAGGTGAATGAGCAGTTCTTC.

This clone has a single count. V and J are TRBV19 and TRBJ2-1; 12 nucleotides align to TRBD1. The germline CDR1 and CDR2 sequences are LNHDA and SQIVND (reference sequence). J gave up 12 bases and V 6 bases, and 12 bases lay outside the gene matches. The CDR3 loop spans 15 amino acids. In DNA, the CDR3 is TGTGCCAGTAGGATTCCGGGACAGGGGGCGTCGGGGCAGTTCTTC. Translation gives CASRIPGQGASGQFF.

This chain uses TRBV27 with TRBJ2-2; 15 bases map to TRBD2. Germline lookup yields CDR1 MNHEY and CDR2 SMNVEV (reference sequence). The CDR3 length is 18 residues. V was clipped by 7 bases and J by 3 bases; unmatched bases: 9. This CDR3 reads CASTRTSGRARDTGELFF. CDR3 coding DNA: TGTGCCAGCACCCGGACTAGCGGGAGGGCCCGGGACACCGGGGAGCTGTTTTTT.

The J gene is TRBJ1-1, the V gene TRBV28; 7 bases map to TRBD1. Germline CDR1 MDHEN, CDR2 SYDVKM. The CDR3 has 15 amino acids. The trim removed 4 bases at V and 0 bases at J, leaving 5 bases unmatched. In DNA form, the CDR3 reads TGTGCCAGCAGTTGGACAGGCGGTATGAACACTGAAGCTTTCTTT. This codes for CASSWTGGMNTEAFF.

The sample holds one count of this clone. The chain joins TRBV5-5 to TRBJ1-5; TRBD1 matches 8 bases. CDR1 SGHKS and CDR2 YYEKEE come from the germline V gene (reference sequence). This CDR3 contains 13 residues. V shed 8 bases and J 3 bases; nucleotides not matched to a gene: 4. CDR3 residues: CASNRGINQPQHF. Here the CDR3 DNA reads TGTGCCAGTAACAGGGGGATCAATCAGCCCCAGCATTTT.

The chain recombines TRBV5-1 with TRBJ2-7; TRBD1 is a possible D gene (7 bases). The CDR3 extends over 13 amino acids. The germline V gene encodes CDR1 SGHRS and CDR2 YFSETQ. V lost 3 bases and J 5 bases, leaving 12 bases between the germline ends. The chain's CDR3 is CASSSRGDNEQYF. The DNA for the CDR3 is TGCGCCAGCAGCTCCAGGGGGGACAACGAGCAGTACTTC.

This chain links TRBV7-3 with TRBJ2-1; TRBD2 matches 9 bases. The CDR3 contains 16 residues. V lost 5 bases to trimming and J lost 9 bases; unmatched junction nucleotides: 14. The germline CDR1 and CDR2 sequences are SGHTA and FQGTGA. CDR3 protein: CASSPQPGLAVIEQFF. The CDR3 DNA reads TGTGCCAGCAGCCCACAACCGGGACTAGCAGTGATTGAGCAGTTCTTC.

The genes are TRBV7-2 and TRBJ2-1; TRBD2 is a possible D gene (5 bases). The V end was cut by 4 bases, the J end by 0 bases, with 10 bases between. The germline gives CDR1 SGHTA, CDR2 FQGNSA. CDR3 length: 15 residues. CDR3 sequence reads: CASSSKRSSYNEQFF. For the CDR3, the DNA is TGTGCCAGCAGCTCGAAGCGGAGCTCCTACAATGAGCAGTTCTTC.

This clone is termed medium-sized. This chain joins TRBV5-1 and TRBJ2-1, with TRBD2 identical over 8 bases. In germline, CDR1 is SGHRS, CDR2 YFSETQ. Trimming cost V 4 bases and J 8 bases; bases outside gene matches: 11. This CDR3 is 15 amino acids long. This CDR3 is CASSPGAGGYDEQFF. The DNA of the CDR3 is TGCGCCAGCAGCCCGGGGGCGGGGGGATATGATGAGCAGTTCTTC.

This chain connects TRBV7-3 to TRBJ2-5; 14 bases map to TRBD2. Germline assignment: CDR1 SGHTA and CDR2 FQGTGA. The V segment lost 2 bases and the J segment 1 base; nucleotides outside the gene matches: 0. CDR3 size: 16 residues. The CDR3 nucleotides are TGTGCCAGCAGCTTAGGGACTAGCGGGAGCCAAGAGACCCAGTACTTC. The encoded protein is CASSLGTSGSQETQYF.

The chain combines TRBV7-2 with TRBJ1-1; tentative D call: TRBD1 (6 bases). From germline, CDR1 is SGHTA and CDR2 FQGNSA. The V end lost 3 bases, the J end lost 5 bases, and 10 bases lay between the germline ends. CDR3 size: 13 residues. The CDR3: CASSFTTGTEAFF. In nucleotides, the CDR3 is TGTGCCAGCAGCTTCACTACAGGGACTGAAGCTTTCTTT.

The chain has TRBV27 and TRBJ2-7; D gene uncertain. V shed 7 bases and J shed 5 bases, with 15 bases lying between them. The CDR3 is 13 residues long. The germline V gene has CDR1 MNHEY and CDR2 SMNVEV (reference sequence). The CDR3 bases are TGTGCCAGCACCCGTGGAGCTGGGAACGAGCAGTACTTC. This translates into CASTRGAGNEQYF.

V gene TRBV6-4 combines with J gene TRBJ2-5; tentatively, D is TRBD1 (5 bases). The J call is uncertain, as TRBJ2-7 better fits the DNA end. This CDR3 has 14 amino acids. Germline V lookup: CDR1 MRHNA, CDR2 SNTAGT. The CDR3 region is CASSANRTLYEQYF. The CDR3 DNA reads as TGTGCCAGCAGTGCCAACAGGACCCTCTACGAGCAGTACTTC.